Presented here are 22 T cell receptor beta chains from one specimen sequenced in a study of blood T cells in healthy people across ages. A second PCR of 7 to 11 cycles used a sample-barcoded 5' primer and a J-beta primer mix. TCRdb ran MiXCR on the 5' RACE reads and lists one entry per CDR3 protein. The sample has 700,000 or so distinct CDR3 sequences; roughly 20% are singletons. Sequenced material: blood. The receptors come from a man in his sixties or seventies in good health.

The CDR3: CSAREETSGSYEQYF. The CDR3 nucleotides read TGCAGTGCTAGAGAGGAAACTAGCGGCTCCTACGAGCAGTACTTC. This chain connects TRBV20-1 to TRBJ2-1; 8 bases match TRBD2. The J call is in doubt because the DNA end fits TRBJ2-7 better. Germline V gene sequence: CDR1 DFQATT, CDR2 SNEGSKA (reference sequence). The CDR3 runs to 15 residues.

This clonotype has ten or more counts. The chain employs TRBV12-3 or TRBV12-4 and TRBJ2-5, with D perhaps being TRBD1 or TRBD2 (5 bases each). The DNA end is a closer match to TRBJ2-7, so the J assignment may be wrong. The CDR3 is 15 amino acids. CDR3 DNA: TGTGCCAGCAGTTTAGGGGGACGCAACTTTGACGAGCAGTACGTC. Protein product: CASSLGGRNFDEQYV.

The V and J genes are TRBV11-3 and TRBJ2-5, with 7 bases fitting TRBD1. The last part of the DNA fits TRBJ2-1 better; the J call may be wrong. CDR3 size: 16 residues. Per the germline V gene, CDR1 is SGHNT and CDR2 is YENEEA. As DNA, the CDR3 is TGTGCCAGCAGCCCAGCCTTACCGGGACAGCGCAATGAGCAGTTCTTC. This gives the protein CASSPALPGQRNEQFF.

This chain connects TRBV2 to TRBJ2-5, with D hard to call. V shed 1 base and J shed 7 bases, with 10 bases lying between them. From germline, CDR1 is SNHLY and CDR2 FYNNEI. The CDR3 is 13 residues long. This chain's CDR3 is CASSEESRRTQYF. In nucleotides, the CDR3 is TGTGCCAGCAGTGAAGAATCCCGAAGGACCCAGTACTTC. Using reference TRBV2 and TRBJ2-5 for the parts outside the CDR3, the full variable domain is EPEVTQTPSHQVTQMGQEVILRCVPISNHLYFYWYRQILGQKVEFLVSFYNNEISEKSEIFDDQFSVERPDGSNFTLKIRSTKLEDSAMYFCASSEESRRTQYFGPGTRLLVL.

This rearrangement joins TRBV7-9 to TRBJ2-3; 8 bases agree with TRBD2. V shed 2 bases and J 0 bases; nucleotides not matched to a gene: 13. CDR3 length equals 19 residues. The germline V gene has CDR1 SEHNR and CDR2 FQNEAQ (reference sequence). The CDR3 sequence: CASSLSGGRITLSTDTQYF. The CDR3 bases are TGTGCCAGCAGCTTATCGGGCGGGAGGATTACCCTTAGCACAGATACGCAGTATTTT.

V usage is TRBV9 and J usage is TRBJ2-3; 8 bases match TRBD1. Germline CDR1 reads SGDLS; CDR2 reads YYNGEE. J gave up 6 bases and V 4 bases, and 19 bases lay outside the gene matches. The CDR3 has 18 amino acids. CDR3 region: CASSLTGAFTLGVDTQYF. For the CDR3, the DNA is TGTGCCAGCAGCCTGACAGGGGCTTTTACCCTTGGGGTTGATACGCAGTATTTT.

This clonotype was counted a few times. The chain couples TRBV27 to TRBJ2-2; either TRBD1 or TRBD2 may fit D (6 bases each). This CDR3 spans 14 amino acids. Germline assignment: CDR1 MNHEY and CDR2 SMNVEV (reference sequence). The ends were cut back, 1 base at V and 5 bases at J, with 8 bases in the middle. CDR3 DNA sequence: TGTGCCAGCAGTTTATTAGGGGGGACCGGGGAGCTGTTTTTT. It translates to CASSLLGGTGELFF.

The chain links TRBV29-1 to TRBJ1-1; the D gene is possibly TRBD1 (5 bases). The CDR3 length is 13 residues. Germline V gene sequence: CDR1 SQVTM, CDR2 ANQGSEA. Between the trimmed V and J ends, which lost 4 bases and 6 bases, there was a span of 15 bases. This chain's CDR3 is CSVGAGLRPEAFF. The CDR3 bases are TGCAGCGTTGGGGCAGGGCTCCGTCCTGAAGCTTTCTTT.

V and J are TRBV12-3 or TRBV12-4 and TRBJ1-6; 8 bases map to TRBD1. The CDR3 runs to 16 residues. V shed 3 bases, J shed 1 base, and the junction held 2 bases outside the gene matches. CDR3 bases: TGTGCCAGCAGTTTTCAGGGGGCATCCTATAATTCACCCCTCCACTTT. The encoded protein is CASSFQGASYNSPLHF.

This clonotype occurred a few times. The J gene is TRBJ1-5, the V gene TRBV7-9; possibly TRBD1 for D (5 bases). CDR3 size: 14 residues. Trimming stripped 3 bases from V and 5 bases from J, with 11 bases between. Germline CDR1 is SEHNR and CDR2 is FQNEAQ (reference sequence). The CDR3 region is CASSFGGLDQPQHF. In DNA, the CDR3 is TGTGCCAGCAGCTTTGGGGGTCTCGATCAGCCCCAGCATTTT.

This chain's CDR3 is CSIWEGEAFF. The CDR3 nucleotides are TGCAGCATCTGGGAGGGGGAAGCTTTCTTT. The chain employs TRBV29-1 and TRBJ1-1; possibly TRBD1 for D (5 bases). The CDR3 spans 10 residues. The germline gives CDR1 SQVTM, CDR2 ANQGSEA. The V end lost 8 bases, the J end lost 8 bases, and 12 bases lay between the germline ends.

V gene TRBV7-2 combines with J gene TRBJ1-3; D is uncertain. Per the germline V gene, CDR1 is SGHTA and CDR2 is FQGNSA. This CDR3 comprises 15 residues. V lost 2 bases and J 4 bases, leaving 12 bases between the germline ends. The CDR3 nucleotides read TGTGCCAGCAGCTTACTAGGGTTAACGGGAAACACCATATATTTT. Amino acid sequence: CASSLLGLTGNTIYF.

This rearrangement joins TRBV3-1 to TRBJ2-2; D assignment may be TRBD1 or TRBD2 (5 bases each). This CDR3 has 16 residues. Germline V CDR1 and CDR2: LGHDT, YNNKEL (reference sequence). Trimming stripped 6 bases from V and 4 bases from J, with 18 bases between. CDR3 in amino acids: CASSTTLRGVTGELFF. CDR3 in DNA: TGTGCCAGCAGTACCACGCTGAGGGGCGTCACCGGGGAGCTGTTTTTT.

This clonotype was counted a few times. The genes are TRBV12-3 or TRBV12-4 and TRBJ1-5; D uncertain. The CDR3 consists of 15 residues. V dropped 1 base and J dropped 3 bases, with 10 bases sitting between them. The chain's CDR3 is CASSLDALTNQPQHF. The CDR3 DNA sequence: TGTGCCAGCAGTTTAGACGCACTCACCAATCAGCCCCAGCATTTT.

The chain has TRBV28 and TRBJ2-7; 8 bases line up with TRBD1. The CDR3 loop spans 14 amino acids. The germline V gene encodes CDR1 MDHEN and CDR2 SYDVKM. The V gene end was trimmed by 2 bases and the J gene end by 6 bases; junction bases not matched to a gene: 6. The CDR3 sequence: CASSLQGAQREQYF. The CDR3 DNA is TGTGCCAGCAGTTTACAGGGGGCGCAGCGCGAGCAGTACTTC.

This clonotype has a handful of counts. A junction boundary mismatches the germline segment, possibly from a read error. The CDR3 is CAGSFRGGSYEQYF. In DNA, the CDR3 is TGTGCCGGCAGTTTTAGGGGTGGATCCTACGAGCAGTACTTC. This sequence joins TRBV12-3 or TRBV12-4 and TRBJ2-7; TRBD1 is a possible D gene (5 bases). The CDR3 is 14 residues long.

In DNA form, the CDR3 reads TGCGCCAGCAGCTTTCGGGGGACGGGTTCCACCGGGGAGCTGTTTTTT. It codes for CASSFRGTGSTGELFF. The chain is built from TRBV4-1 and TRBJ2-2, with D perhaps TRBD2 (6 bases). Trimming left V 5 bases short and J 4 bases short, with 17 bases between. The CDR3 has 16 residues. CDR1 is MGHRA, CDR2 YSYEKL, per germline.

V gene TRBV6-6 combines with J gene TRBJ1-2; 8 positions agree with TRBD1. The length of the CDR3 is 14 residues. With V trimmed by 6 bases and J by 6 bases, 9 bases remained unmatched. CDR1 and CDR2 (germline): MNHNY, SVGAGI (reference sequence). The CDR3 here is CASSSRQGANGYTF. The CDR3 DNA is TGTGCCAGCAGCTCCCGGCAGGGGGCCAATGGCTACACCTTC.

There are a few counts of this clonotype. The chain employs TRBV5-1 and TRBJ2-7; 7 nucleotides agree with TRBD1. Germline-derived CDR1 and CDR2 are SGHRS and YFSETQ. V shed 2 bases and J 2 bases; nucleotides not matched to a gene: 4. The CDR3 runs 14 residues. The CDR3 sequence: CASSFPGTAYEQYF. CDR3 nucleotides: TGCGCCAGCAGCTTTCCCGGGACAGCCTACGAGCAGTACTTC.

Many counts were recorded for this clonotype. The chain joins TRBV7-9 to TRBJ1-2, with D possibly TRBD1 on 6 matching bases. CDR1 and CDR2 from the germline V gene are SEHNR and FQNEAQ (reference sequence). V was clipped by 3 bases and J by 5 bases, with 16 bases between them. The CDR3 loop spans 15 amino acids. CDR3 sequence (DNA): TGTGCCAGCAGCTTCGGTACAGGGACGAGTTATGGCTACACCTTC. It is translated as CASSFGTGTSYGYTF.

This rearrangement joins TRBV28 to TRBJ2-1; the D gene is possibly TRBD2 (7 bases). Trimming removed 7 bases from V and 6 bases from J, with 16 bases in between. The CDR3 has 14 residues. Looked up from germline, CDR1 is MDHEN and CDR2 is SYDVKM. The CDR3 is CASTKGGVSNEQFF. The DNA of the CDR3 is TGTGCCAGCACCAAAGGGGGGGTAAGCAATGAGCAGTTCTTC.

This clonotype was seen ten or more times. The chain uses TRBV20-1 and TRBJ2-3; D gene ambiguous. V was trimmed by 3 bases and J by 1 base, leaving 14 bases between them. This CDR3 contains 15 residues. The germline V gene encodes CDR1 DFQATT and CDR2 SNEGSKA (reference sequence). The CDR3 sequence: CSARGSHYGTDTQYF. DNA for the CDR3: TGCAGTGCTAGGGGTTCTCACTACGGCACAGATACGCAGTATTTT.